The present entry profiles one TCR beta chain with its context. The CDR3 has 21 residues. Profiling relied on immunoSEQ multiplex PCR, and the TCRdb table lists in-frame clones only, not all of them. In the table there are some 400,000 clones, 80% to 90% of which are singletons. This entry is derived from a study of blood T cell repertoires in COVID-19. V gene TRBV12-2 combines with J gene TRBJ2-3; TRBD2, as called in the table, went unchecked against the DNA. TRBV12-2 is assigned pseudogene status. Sequenced: PBMCs or T cells enriched from blood (not recorded which). The sequence was collected from a man aged 25-45 years who had recovered from COVID-19. DNA of the CDR3: TGTGCAAGTCGCTTAGCCGGGACTAGCGGGAGAAATAAACTTGGCACAGATACGCAGTATTTT. Translated, it gives CASRLAGTSGRNKLGTDTQYF.